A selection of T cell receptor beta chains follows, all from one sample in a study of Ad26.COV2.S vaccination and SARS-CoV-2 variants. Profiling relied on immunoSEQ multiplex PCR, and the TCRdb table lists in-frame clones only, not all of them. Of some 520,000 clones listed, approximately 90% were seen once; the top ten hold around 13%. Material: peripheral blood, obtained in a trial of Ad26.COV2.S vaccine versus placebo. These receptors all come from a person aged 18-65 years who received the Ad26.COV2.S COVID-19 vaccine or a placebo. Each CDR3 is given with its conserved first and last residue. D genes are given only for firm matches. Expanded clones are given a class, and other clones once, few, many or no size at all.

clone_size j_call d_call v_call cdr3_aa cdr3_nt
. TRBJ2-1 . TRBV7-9 CASSLLLRGSGNEQFF TGTGCCAGCAGCCTCCTTTTGCGGGGCTCTGGTAATGAGCAGTTCTTC
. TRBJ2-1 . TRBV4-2 CASSQEGGSSSYNEQFF TGTGCCAGCAGCCAAGAGGGCGGTTCAAGCTCCTACAATGAGCAGTTCTTC
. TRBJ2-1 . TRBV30 CAWSSGNNEQFF TGTGCCTGGTCAAGCGGCAACAATGAGCAGTTCTTC
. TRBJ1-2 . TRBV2 CASSDGLPGYTF TGTGCCAGCAGTGACGGGTTGCCTGGCTACACCTTC
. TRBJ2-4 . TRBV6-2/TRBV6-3 CASSPFEAGNIQYF TGTGCCAGCAGTCCCTTCGAGGCGGGAAACATTCAGTACTTC
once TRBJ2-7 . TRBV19 CASSVDVSYEQYF TGTGCCAGTAGTGTGGACGTCTCCTACGAGCAGTACTTC
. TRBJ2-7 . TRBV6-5 CASSYNYEQYF TGTGCCAGCAGTTACAACTACGAGCAGTACTTC
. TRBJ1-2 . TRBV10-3 CAISESPPSGYTF TGTGCCATCAGTGAGAGCCCCCCCTCAGGCTACACCTTC
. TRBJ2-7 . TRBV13 CASSRGSSYEQYF TGTGCCAGCAGCCGGGGCAGTTCCTACGAGCAGTACTTC
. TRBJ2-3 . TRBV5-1 CASSLEGDPDTQYF TGCGCCAGCAGCTTGGAGGGGGACCCAGATACGCAGTATTTT
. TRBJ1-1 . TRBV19 CASSIYGGANTEAFF TGTGCCAGTAGTATTTATGGGGGTGCGAACACTGAAGCTTTCTTT
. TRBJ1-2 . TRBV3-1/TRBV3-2 CASSQARVSYGYTF TGTGCCAGCAGCCAAGCCCGGGTCTCCTATGGCTACACCTTC
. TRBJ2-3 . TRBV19 CASSPKGRPPGDTQYF TGTGCCAGTAGCCCGAAGGGGAGACCCCCAGGGGATACGCAGTATTTT
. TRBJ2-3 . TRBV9 CASSGGDTQYF TGTGCCAGCAGCGGCGGAGATACGCAGTATTTT
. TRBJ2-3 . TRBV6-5 CASSNLDTQYF TGTGCCAGTTCAAATTTGGATACGCAGTATTTT
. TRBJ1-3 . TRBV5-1 CASSLVGAGLTGTIYF TGCGCCAGCAGCTTGGTAGGGGCAGGGTTAACCGGCACCATATATTTT
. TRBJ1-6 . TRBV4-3 CASSQDPGPPLHF TGCGCCAGCAGCCAAGATCCGGGGCCACCCCTCCACTTT